Listed below are T cell receptor beta chains from one sample, sequenced in a study of T cell responses to AZD1222 COVID-19 vaccine. TCRdb's table, derived via immunoSEQ multiplex PCR, lists solely in-frame clones and lacks some. Of approximately 75,000 clones in the sample, about nine tenths were seen once. The sample here was peripheral blood, taken 28 days after the second AZD1222 dose. All receptors come from an adult who received the AZD1222 COVID-19 vaccine. CDR3s leave out the opening cysteine and the closing phenylalanine or tryptophan. A clone size is listed for some rows: how often the clone was seen (once, few, many), or a class if it is expanded.

j_call clone_size v_call cdr3_aa
TRBJ1-1 NA TRBV5-6 ASTLDRGTEAF
TRBJ1-2 NA TRBV7-8 ASSPRRDRAYGYT
TRBJ1-1 NA TRBV2 ASSDRQGFEAF
TRBJ1-2 NA TRBV18 ASSPKAGEGYGYT
TRBJ2-7 few TRBV7-9 ASSGQISYEQY
TRBJ1-6 NA TRBV6-5 ASSYSRSRASSPLH
TRBJ1-6 NA TRBV27 ASRSDGRFHSPLH
TRBJ2-6 NA TRBV5-4 ASSWTGGGSGANVLT
TRBJ2-2 NA TRBV7-7 ASSFGTGTGELF
TRBJ1-6 many TRBV7-9 ASSPTRLTGRSPLH
TRBJ1-2 NA TRBV5-4 ASRYLSGGYT
TRBJ2-5 NA TRBV9 ASSAGTGGQETQY
TRBJ2-7 few TRBV3-1/TRBV3-2 ASSRRQGNSYEQY
TRBJ1-2 NA TRBV29-1 SVRTGVSIGYT
TRBJ2-7 NA TRBV7-3 ASSLNGRTTYEQY
TRBJ1-5 NA TRBV30 AWTPARVEQPQH
TRBJ1-1 NA TRBV5-6 ASSFQARRYYTEAF
TRBJ1-2 NA TRBV7-9 ASGPFPGRES
TRBJ1-3 few TRBV3-1/TRBV3-2 ASSGQGLKGNTIY
TRBJ2-7 NA TRBV5-5 ASSFGGSGYEQY
TRBJ2-1 NA TRBV20-1 SASTYQGRDNEQF
TRBJ2-1 NA TRBV29-1 SVGDEQF
TRBJ2-2 NA TRBV19 ASSIAERGGPGELF
TRBJ1-2 NA TRBV11-2 ASSLESRRPYGYT
TRBJ1-1 NA TRBV2 ASSARQGRATEAF
TRBJ1-1 NA TRBV4-1 ASSQGRNTEAF
TRBJ2-7 NA TRBV7-2 ASNPRGGLDEQY
TRBJ1-1 NA TRBV7-9 ASSPGTGATEAF
TRBJ2-3 NA TRBV4-3 ASSREVTGGADTQY
TRBJ2-7 once TRBV7-8 ASSPERGGRYEQY
TRBJ1-2 once TRBV6-6 ASSYRDSYGYT
TRBJ1-2 once TRBV19 ASSFRTGDNYGYT
TRBJ2-5 NA TRBV5-1 ASSRWSGETQY
TRBJ1-4 NA TRBV7-9 ASSLSSANEKLF
TRBJ2-7 once TRBV7-9 ASSSNRGDEQY
TRBJ1-2 NA TRBV5-1 ASSLGTQANYGYT
TRBJ2-3 NA TRBV6-4 ASSSGGATDTQY